The present entry profiles one T cell receptor beta chain with its context. As yet, its antigen is unknown. This specimen comes from a study of cytomegalovirus exposure and HLA in healthy donors. Study-wide findings and caveats: 150 or so TCR beta chains were listed as cytomegalovirus-associated. Roughly even sequencing depth across donors was the assumption behind the presence/absence analyses.

Primers: 60 Vbeta forward and 13 Jbeta reverse. TCRdb keeps only in-frame clones here, not all; method: immunoSEQ multiplex PCR. The sample includes about 130,000 clones, about 15% seen only once; the top ten take approximately 2.9%. The TCR comes from a female donor in good health and CMV-seropositive. The sequenced sample was PBMCs.

The CDR3 coding sequence is TGCGCCAGCAGTGTTATAGCGGGATCCTACGAGCAGTACTTC. Its translation is CASSVIAGSYEQYF. V gene TRBV5-1 combines with J gene TRBJ2-7, with 8 bases that match TRBD2. This CDR3 is 14 amino acids long. Per the germline V gene, CDR1 is SGHRS and CDR2 is YFSETQ. With V trimmed by 5 bases and J by 1 base, 5 bases remained unmatched. The full variable domain, with the rest looked up from reference TRBV5-1 and TRBJ2-7, is KAGVTQTPRYLIKTRGQQVTLSCSPISGHRSVSWYQQTPGQGLQFLFEYFSETQRNKGNFPGRFSGRQFSNSRSEMNVSTLELGDSALYLCASSVIAGSYEQYFGPGTRLTVT.